These 9 T cell receptor beta chains came from one sample sequenced in a study of blood T cell repertoires in COVID-19. Produced via immunoSEQ multiplex PCR; TCRdb's table is partial and in-frame only. In the table there are some 16,000 clones, 70% to 90% of which are singletons. The specimen was peripheral blood. The receptor source for this set is a human donor in a cohort sampled during active COVID-19.

The genes are TRBV15 and TRBJ1-1; D might be TRBD1 (5 bases). The CDR3 length is 14 residues. Between the trimmed V and J ends, which lost 1 base and 1 base, there was a span of 7 bases. CDR1 and CDR2 (germline): LNHNV, YYDKDF (reference sequence). CDR3 sequence: CATSRVGENTEAFF. The CDR3 DNA is TGTGCCACCAGCAGAGTAGGGGAGAACACTGAAGCTTTCTTT. Looking up the rest from reference TRBV15 and TRBJ1-1 gives the full variable domain: DAMVIQNPRYQVTQFGKPVTLSCSQTLNHNVMYWYQQKSSQAPKLLFHYYDKDFNNEADTPDNFQSRRPNTSFCFLDIRSPGLGDTAMYLCATSRVGENTEAFFGQGTRLTVV.

The genes are TRBV29-1 and TRBJ2-7; 7 positions match TRBD2. Germline lookup yields CDR1 SQVTM and CDR2 ANQGSEA. This CDR3 contains 14 residues. The junction had 10 bases not matched to a gene; V was cut back by 4 bases and J by 4 bases. Here the CDR3 DNA reads TGCAGCGTTGTTTGGGCGGGAGATAGATACGAGCAGTACTTC. Translation: CSVVWAGDRYEQYF.

This sequence joins TRBV6-6 and TRBJ2-1; TRBD2 aligns across 11 bases. Germline V gene sequence: CDR1 MNHNY, CDR2 SVGAGI (reference sequence). V lost 5 bases and J lost 10; bases outside the gene matches: 10. The CDR3 loop spans 15 amino acids. CDR3 region: CASSPLGLAGGEQFF. The CDR3, as DNA: TGTGCCAGCAGTCCCCTCGGACTAGCGGGTGGGGAGCAGTTCTTC.

This chain uses TRBV27 with TRBJ2-3; 8 bases align to TRBD2. This CDR3 region has 18 residues. V was pared by 5 bases and J by 2 bases, with 15 bases of the junction left unmatched. The germline CDR1 and CDR2 sequences are MNHEY and SMNVEV (reference sequence). The CDR3 is CASSLLSLLAEHTDTQYF. In DNA form, the CDR3 reads TGTGCCAGCAGTCTCCTCTCATTACTAGCGGAGCACACAGATACGCAGTATTTT.

The CDR3 loop reads CASSLVGLDQETQYF. The CDR3, as DNA: TGCGCCAGCAGCTTGGTGGGACTAGACCAAGAGACCCAGTACTTC. This chain connects TRBV5-1 to TRBJ2-5, with TRBD2 identical over 8 bases. This CDR3 region has 15 residues. CDR1 is SGHRS, CDR2 YFSETQ, per germline. J lost 0 bases, V lost 0 bases, and 1 base had no gene match.

The chain is built from TRBV19 and TRBJ1-1, with a tentative D call TRBD1 (6 bases). The CDR3 consists of 20 residues. Germline V gene sequence: CDR1 LNHDA, CDR2 SQIVND (reference sequence). Trimming left V 1 base short and J 6 bases short, with 30 bases between. CDR3 DNA: TGTGCCAGTAGTATAGGAGTACGGGCCCGGGACACCCGCCGACCCCCTGAAGCTTTCTTT. Translation gives CASSIGVRARDTRRPPEAFF.

V and J are TRBV28 and TRBJ2-7; D may be TRBD2 (5 bases). Trimming pared 8 bases from V and 3 bases from J, leaving 20 bases between. This CDR3 has 15 amino acids. Germline CDR1 reads MDHEN; CDR2 reads SYDVKM. The CDR3 DNA reads as TGTGCCAGCGGCGTCGGAGGACTTGGCCGCTACGAGCAGTACTTC. Its protein is CASGVGGLGRYEQYF.

V usage is TRBV6-4 and J usage is TRBJ2-3; 7 positions agree with TRBD2. This CDR3 is built from 15 residues. Trimming removed 8 bases from V and 1 base from J; junction bases left unmatched: 9. From germline, CDR1 is MRHNA and CDR2 SNTAGT. The CDR3 nucleotides are TGTGCCAGCTCATCGGGGAGGGAAGGCACAGATACGCAGTATTTT. This sequence encodes CASSSGREGTDTQYF.

The rearrangement joins TRBV9 to TRBJ2-2; D might be TRBD1 (7 bases). V was trimmed by 0 bases and J by 3 bases, leaving 12 bases between them. The germline V gene encodes CDR1 SGDLS and CDR2 YYNGEE. There are 16 residues in the CDR3. The DNA for the CDR3 is TGTGCCAGCAGCGTAGCAGGGGGGCCCTACACCGGGGAGCTGTTTTTT. Protein sequence: CASSVAGGPYTGELFF.